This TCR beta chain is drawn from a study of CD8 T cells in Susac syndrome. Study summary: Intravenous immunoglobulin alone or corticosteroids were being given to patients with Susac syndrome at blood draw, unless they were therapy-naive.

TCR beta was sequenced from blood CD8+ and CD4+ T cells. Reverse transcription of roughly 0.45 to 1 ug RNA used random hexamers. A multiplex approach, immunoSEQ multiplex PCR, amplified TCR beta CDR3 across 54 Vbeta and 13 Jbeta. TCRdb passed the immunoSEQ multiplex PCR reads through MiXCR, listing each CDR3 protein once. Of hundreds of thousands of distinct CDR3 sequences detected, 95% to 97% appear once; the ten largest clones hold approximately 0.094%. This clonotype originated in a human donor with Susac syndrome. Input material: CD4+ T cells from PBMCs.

As DNA, the CDR3 is TGCGCCAGCACCAAGACGGGGGGCGACGGCTACACCTTC. Translated: CASTKTGGDGYTF. V gene TRBV5-1 combines with J gene TRBJ1-2, with D maybe TRBD1 (6 bases). The V end was cut by 6 bases, the J end by 8 bases, with 17 bases between. The V gene's germline CDR1 is SGHRS and CDR2 YFSETQ. This CDR3 spans 13 amino acids.